Described below is a single T cell receptor beta chain sequence and its context. This table comes from immunoSEQ multiplex PCR, and its TCRdb copy is limited to in-frame clones, with some not included. The sample lists tens of thousands of clones, about 90% occurring once. Trimming left V 6 bases short and J 5 bases short, with 8 bases between. The CDR3 totals 12 residues. The sample comes from a study of T cells in localized non-small cell lung cancer. The source is a man aged 40-75 years with stage I squamous cell lung carcinoma. The sample was peripheral blood, taken before any cancer treatment. This rearrangement joins TRBV23-1 to TRBJ1-5; D ambiguous. Being an ORF, TRBV23-1 has a function that is uncertain. CDR3 DNA sequence: TGCGCCAGCAGCCCGGGATATCAGCCCCAGCATTTT. Amino acids: CASSPGYQPQHF.